This TCR beta chain was observed in a study of blood T cell repertoires in COVID-19. Study as a whole: What the recovered Cohort 3 donors had was two negative PCRs, clearance, or symptom resolution.

As handled by the study authors: Amplified reference gene primers provided the basis for estimating nucleated cell counts. Measured with immunoSEQ multiplex PCR; TCRdb has only the in-frame clones, and not every one. The V and J calls and clone size were taken over from that table, and D and trimming were inferred from the DNA. The data hold about 210,000 clones, with about 88% observed a single time. This CDR3 is built from 12 residues. Trimming took 5 bases from V and 5 from J, leaving 9 bases between them. Germline V lookup: CDR1 MDHEN, CDR2 SYDVKM. The study recruited people aged roughly 18 to 100 years across roughly 23 US areas. Membership in each cohort depended on participant-reported clinical history.

The source is a woman aged 35 to 49 in a cohort exposed to, infected with or recovered from COVID-19 (not recorded which). The source material was PBMCs or T cells enriched from blood (not recorded which). The chain links TRBV28 to TRBJ1-1; no clear D. The CDR3 bases are TGTGCCAGCAGTCCGAGAAGTACTGAAGCTTTCTTT. Protein product: CASSPRSTEAFF. The whole variable domain, remainder taken from reference TRBV28 and TRBJ1-1, is DVKVTQSSRYLVKRTGEKVFLECVQDMDHENMFWYRQDPGLGLRLIYFSYDVKMKEKGDIPEGYSVSREKKERFSLILESASTNQTSMYLCASSPRSTEAFFGQGTRLTVV.